The rows below give T cell receptor beta chains drawn from one sample of a study of metastatic and nonmetastatic thyroid tumors. TCRdb redid the clone calls on the PCR reads using MiXCR. The data contain about 20,000 clones, about 40% of them singletons. Sequenced input: blood. These receptors were taken from a male donor with papillary thyroid cancer or a benign thyroid nodule (not recorded which). Some clones in this sample may be carry-over from other donors' samples. Both conserved end residues are part of each CDR3. D genes are given only for firm matches. A clone size is listed for some rows: how often the clone was seen (once, few, many), or a class if it is expanded.

abundance	len	j_gene	d_gene	v_gene	CDR3nt	CDR3aa
.	14	TRBJ2-3	.	TRBV18	TGTGCCAGCTCCACCCAGGCCAGCACAGATACGCAGTATTTT	CASSTQASTDTQYF
.	14	TRBJ2-1	TRBD2	TRBV30	TGTGCCTGGAGTGCACTAGCGGGGTACAATGAGCAGTTCTTC	CAWSALAGYNEQFF
.	13	TRBJ2-7	.	TRBV3-1	TGTGCCAGCAGCCTCGGGAGATCCTACGAGCAGTACTTC	CASSLGRSYEQYF
.	17	TRBJ1-5	.	TRBV15	TGTGCCACCAGCAGAGGCGGCGGGGGCGAAACTGCTAAGCCCCAGCATTTT	CATSRGGGGETAKPQHF
.	15	TRBJ1-2	TRBD1	TRBV12-3/TRBV12-4	TGTGCCAGCACCTTGGACAGGGGGCCGAACTATGGCTACACCTTC	CASTLDRGPNYGYTF
few	17	TRBJ1-5	TRBD1	TRBV20-1	TGCAGTGCTAGAGGTGGGGACAGGGTGATTAGCAATCAGCCCCAGCATTTT	CSARGGDRVISNQPQHF
medium-sized	12	TRBJ2-1	TRBD2	TRBV19	TGTGCCACTAGCGGGAGATCCAATGAGCAGTTCTTC	CATSGRSNEQFF
.	18	TRBJ2-2	TRBD2	TRBV30	TGTGCCTGGAGTCGAACCGAGGGACTAGCGGGCTTCACCGGGGAGCTGTTTTTT	CAWSRTEGLAGFTGELFF
few	14	TRBJ2-3	TRBD2	TRBV6-1	TGTGCCAGCTCGCGGGGGGGCGGGTCAGATACGCAGTATTTT	CASSRGGGSDTQYF
.	14	TRBJ1-5	.	TRBV12-3/TRBV12-4	TGTGCCATCAGTTTATCGGGGGACAATCAGCCCCAGCATTTT	CAISLSGDNQPQHF
.	14	TRBJ1-1	.	TRBV20-1	TGCAGTGCTAGGCTGGCGGGGTTGAACACTGAAGCTTTTTTT	CSARLAGLNTEAFF
few	16	TRBJ2-7	.	TRBV6-5	TGTGCCAGCAGTTACGCCGGGACTGACTTGGGGTACGAGCAGTACTTC	CASSYAGTDLGYEQYF
.	13	TRBJ2-7	.	TRBV11-1	TGTGCCAGCAGCGGATCGGTCGCCTACGAGCAGTACTTC	CASSGSVAYEQYF
many	12	TRBJ2-5	.	TRBV29-1	TGCAGCGTTGAAACAGGTTCGGAGACCCAGTACTTC	CSVETGSETQYF
.	16	TRBJ2-2	.	TRBV27	TGTGCCAGCAGTTACCGACAGGTCGTGAACACCGGGGAGCTGTTTTTT	CASSYRQVVNTGELFF
.	14	TRBJ2-3	.	TRBV4-2	TGTGCCAGCAGCCAAGATACATTAGAAAGTACGCAGTATTTT	CASSQDTLESTQYF
.	13	TRBJ2-2	TRBD1	TRBV4-3	TGCGCCAGCAGGGACAGGGACGCCGGGGAGCTGTTTTTT	CASRDRDAGELFF
few	16	TRBJ2-7	TRBD2	TRBV11-3	TGTGCCAGCAGCCCCTTCCGGGAGGGCCCAAGTTACGAGCAGTACTTC	CASSPFREGPSYEQYF
many	13	TRBJ2-5	.	TRBV20-1	TGCAGTGCTAGAGTACAGCTCCAAGAGACCCAGTACTTC	CSARVQLQETQYF
few	15	TRBJ2-2	.	TRBV24-1	TGTGCCACCAGTGATTTGCAAGGGAACACCGGGGAGCTGTTTTTT	CATSDLQGNTGELFF
many	16	TRBJ2-2	.	TRBV3-1	TGTGCCAGCAGCCAAGTGCCGGGAGATGACACCGGGGAGCTGTTTTTT	CASSQVPGDDTGELFF
.	18	TRBJ2-7	TRBD2	TRBV7-2	TGTGCCAGCAGCTTAGCTTCGGGACTAGCGGGTCGCTTCTACGAGCAGTACTTC	CASSLASGLAGRFYEQYF
.	14	TRBJ2-1	TRBD2	TRBV4-2	TGTGCCAGCAGCCAAGATTGGACTAGCGGCGAGCAGTTCTTC	CASSQDWTSGEQFF
few	15	TRBJ2-3	.	TRBV18	TGTGCCAGCTCCCCGGACTACCTTAGCACAGATACGCAGTATTTT	CASSPDYLSTDTQYF
many	16	TRBJ2-7	TRBD1	TRBV19	TGTGCCAGTAGTCCCCATAACAGGGGTAGGACCTACGAGCAGTACTTC	CASSPHNRGRTYEQYF
many	13	TRBJ2-4	TRBD2	TRBV7-2	TGTGCCAGCGGAACTAGCGGGGGTAACGTTCAGTACTTC	CASGTSGGNVQYF
.	15	TRBJ2-1	TRBD2	TRBV4-2	TGTGCCAGCAGCCACAAGCGGGAGGCTAATAATGAGCAGTTCTTC	CASSHKREANNEQFF
many	14	TRBJ2-1	TRBD2	TRBV27	TGTGCCAGCAGCCAAGGGACTAGGGGCAATGAGCAGTTCTTC	CASSQGTRGNEQFF
few	12	TRBJ1-1	.	TRBV7-6	TGTGCCAGCAGCTCAGGAAGTACTGAAGCTTTCTTT	CASSSGSTEAFF
.	14	TRBJ1-5	TRBD1	TRBV11-2	TGTGCCAGCAGTTTGGACAGGTCCAATCAGCCCCAGCATTTT	CASSLDRSNQPQHF
few	16	TRBJ2-1	TRBD2	TRBV20-1	TGCAGTGCTAGAGGGGGGGAGGGTCTACAATGGGATGAGCAGTTCTTC	CSARGGEGLQWDEQFF
.	15	TRBJ2-7	.	TRBV6-1	TGTGCCAGCAGCGAAAGGTGGCTAGCTTCCTACGAGCAGTACTTC	CASSERWLASYEQYF
.	17	TRBJ2-1	TRBD2	TRBV6-1	TGTGCCAGCAGTGAAGGGACTAGCGCTGGTAGTGTGTATGAGCAGTTCTTC	CASSEGTSAGSVYEQFF